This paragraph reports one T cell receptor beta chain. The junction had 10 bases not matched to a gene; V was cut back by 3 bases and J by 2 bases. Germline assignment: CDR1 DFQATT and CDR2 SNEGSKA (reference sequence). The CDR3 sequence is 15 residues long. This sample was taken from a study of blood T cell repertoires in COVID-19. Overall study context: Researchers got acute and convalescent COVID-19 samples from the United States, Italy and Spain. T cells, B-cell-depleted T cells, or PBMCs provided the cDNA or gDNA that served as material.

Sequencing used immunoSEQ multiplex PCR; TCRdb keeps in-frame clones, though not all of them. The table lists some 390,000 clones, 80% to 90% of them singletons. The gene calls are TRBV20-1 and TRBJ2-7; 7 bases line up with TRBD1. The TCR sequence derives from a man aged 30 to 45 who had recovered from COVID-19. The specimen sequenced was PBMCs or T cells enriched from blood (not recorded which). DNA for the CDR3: TGCAGTGCTAGTCCAGGGGGTAGCGACACCTACGAGCAGTACTTC. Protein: CSASPGGSDTYEQYF.